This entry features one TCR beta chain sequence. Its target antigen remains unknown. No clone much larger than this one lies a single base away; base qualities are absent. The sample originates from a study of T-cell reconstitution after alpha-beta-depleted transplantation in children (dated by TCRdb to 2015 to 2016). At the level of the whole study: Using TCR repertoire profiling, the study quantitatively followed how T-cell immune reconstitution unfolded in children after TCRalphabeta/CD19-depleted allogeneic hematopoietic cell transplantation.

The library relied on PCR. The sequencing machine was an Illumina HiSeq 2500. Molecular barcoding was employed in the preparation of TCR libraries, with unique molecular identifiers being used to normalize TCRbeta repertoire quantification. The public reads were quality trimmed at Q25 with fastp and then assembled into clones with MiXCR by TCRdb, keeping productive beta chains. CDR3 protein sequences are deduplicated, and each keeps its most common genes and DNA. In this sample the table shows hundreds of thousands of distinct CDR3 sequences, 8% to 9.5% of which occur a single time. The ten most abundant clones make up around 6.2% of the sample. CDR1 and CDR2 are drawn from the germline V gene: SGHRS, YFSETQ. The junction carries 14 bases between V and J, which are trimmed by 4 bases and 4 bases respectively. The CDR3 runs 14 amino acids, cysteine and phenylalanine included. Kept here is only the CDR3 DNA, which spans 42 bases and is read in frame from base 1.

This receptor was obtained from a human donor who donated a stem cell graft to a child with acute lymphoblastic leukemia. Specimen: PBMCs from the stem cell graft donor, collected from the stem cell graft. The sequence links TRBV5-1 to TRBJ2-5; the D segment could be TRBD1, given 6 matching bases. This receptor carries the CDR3 CASSLNRAGETQYF. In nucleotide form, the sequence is TGCGCCAGCAGCCTGAACAGGGCAGGAGAGACCCAGTACTTC.